Each of the 14 T cell receptor beta chains below was sequenced from the same sample in a study of identical twins. Via MiXCR, TCRdb re-called the 5' RACE reads, giving one row per CDR3 protein. The sample consists of around 530,000 distinct CDR3 sequences, roughly 15% of them appearing once. This sample was shared with a second study, whose subject was yellow fever vaccine responses in identical twins.

Sequenced: CD4+ T cells sorted from blood. The receptors come from a woman aged 18-29 years in good health.

This clonotype was seen a few times. The chain employs TRBV20-1 and TRBJ1-2; D ambiguous. The CDR3 contains 14 residues. The ends were cut back, 1 base at V and 4 bases at J, with 13 bases in the middle. Germline CDR1 is DFQATT and CDR2 is SNEGSKA (reference sequence). The CDR3 DNA reads as TGCAGTGCTAGAGCCCAGGCAACCCCCTATGGCTACACCTTC. Residues: CSARAQATPYGYTF.

This chain links TRBV5-1 with TRBJ2-2; TRBD2 matches 8 bases. Germline V CDR1 and CDR2: SGHRS, YFSETQ. CDR3 length: 16 amino acids. V trimming: 0 bases; J trimming: 4 bases; junction bases outside the gene matches: 5. The CDR3 sequence: CASSLVVTSATGELFF. CDR3 bases: TGCGCCAGCAGCTTGGTCGTGACTAGCGCCACCGGGGAGCTGTTTTTT.

The chain carries TRBV6-1 and TRBJ2-7; TRBD2 aligns across 13 bases. CDR3 size: 15 residues. The germline V gene encodes CDR1 MNHNS and CDR2 SASEGT. V was pared by 6 bases and J by 4 bases, with 6 bases of the junction left unmatched. CDR3 loop: CASRGGLAGAYEQYF. CDR3 nucleotides: TGTGCCAGCAGGGGAGGACTAGCGGGAGCATACGAGCAGTACTTC.

About this clonotype itself: An end of the junction differs from the germline gene, which may be a read error. V gene TRBV12-3 or TRBV12-4 combines with J gene TRBJ2-1; the D gene is possibly TRBD1 (5 bases). This CDR3 is 14 amino acids long. DNA of the CDR3: TGTGCCAGCAGCCCTTCGCACGACAGTCCACCAGTGCTCTTC. This encodes CASSPSHDSPPVLF.

The CDR3 protein is CASSQDPNRSGEETQYF. CDR3 nucleotides: TGCGCCAGCAGCCAAGACCCCAACCGCTCAGGCGAAGAGACCCAGTACTTC. The chain employs TRBV4-1 and TRBJ2-5; D gene ambiguous. Trimming cost V 0 bases and J 3 bases, with 17 bases left between them. CDR1 and CDR2 from the germline V gene are MGHRA and YSYEKL. CDR3 size: 17 residues.

V gene TRBV24-1 combines with J gene TRBJ2-1; TRBD2 matches 8 bases. After removal of 4 bases from V and 2 bases from J, the junction contained 9 bases not matched to a gene. Germline V gene data show CDR1 as KGHDR and CDR2 as SFDVKD. The CDR3 is 17 amino acids. The CDR3 protein is CATSETGLEHAYNEQFF. DNA of the CDR3: TGTGCCACCAGTGAAACGGGACTAGAACACGCCTACAATGAGCAGTTCTTC.

This clonotype has only a few counts. J is TRBJ2-3 and V is TRBV20-1; TRBD2 agrees at 8 bases. This CDR3 region has 16 residues. Looked up from germline, CDR1 is DFQATT and CDR2 is SNEGSKA (reference sequence). The trim removed 5 bases at V and 2 bases at J, leaving 12 bases unmatched. CDR3 bases: TGCAGTGCTCAGGACCGTTCGGGGGGGCACACAGATACGCAGTATTTT. It codes for CSAQDRSGGHTDTQYF.

The chain has TRBV10-3 and TRBJ2-7, with TRBD1 identical over 11 bases. Germline V gene data show CDR1 as ENHRY and CDR2 as SYGVKD. The CDR3 length is 15 residues. V was clipped by 3 bases and J by 2 bases; unmatched bases: 3. For the CDR3, the DNA is TGTGCCATCAGTGAACCGGGACAGGGGGCCTACGAGCAGTACGTC. Its translation is CAISEPGQGAYEQYV.

The chain is built from TRBV10-3 and TRBJ2-7; 13 bases fit TRBD2. Germline V gene lookup returns CDR1 ENHRY and CDR2 SYGVKD. The CDR3 has 15 amino acids. V lost 10 bases, J lost 3 bases, and 9 bases stayed unmatched. CDR3 DNA: TGTGCCACCGGGCGGGGACTAGCGGGGAGCTACGAGCAGTACGTC. This translates into CATGRGLAGSYEQYV.

This clonotype came up a few times. V usage is TRBV12-3 or TRBV12-4 and J usage is TRBJ2-7, with TRBD1 identical over 8 bases. The CDR3 extends over 14 amino acids. V was pared by 6 bases and J by 4 bases, with 8 bases of the junction left unmatched. CDR3 in amino acids: CASRGTGETYEQYF. The CDR3 DNA sequence: TGTGCCAGCAGGGGGACAGGCGAGACTTACGAGCAGTACTTC.

The rearrangement links TRBV19 to TRBJ2-1; the match to TRBD2 covers 11 bases. The J segment lost 7 bases and the V segment lost 6 bases, leaving 17 bases of the junction unmatched. The CDR3 has 18 amino acids. Germline CDR1 and CDR2: LNHDA and SQIVND (reference sequence). DNA of the CDR3: TGTGCCAGTAGCATGAAAGGCGGATCTAGCGGGAGGAGGAATGAGCAGTTCTTC. It translates to CASSMKGGSSGRRNEQFF.

This clonotype was seen more than once but under ten times. The V call is TRBV20-1, the J call TRBJ2-2; D is possibly TRBD1 (6 bases). V was trimmed by 5 bases and J by 6 bases, leaving 13 bases between them. Germline V gene lookup returns CDR1 DFQATT and CDR2 SNEGSKA (reference sequence). The CDR3 runs to 13 residues. CDR3 protein: CSAQTGKPGELFF. The CDR3 bases are TGCAGTGCTCAAACAGGGAAGCCCGGGGAGCTGTTTTTT.

This clonotype was picked up a small number of times. The chain links TRBV3-1 to TRBJ2-3; TRBD2 matches at 8 bases. This CDR3 comprises 15 residues. Germline CDR1 reads LGHDT; CDR2 reads YNNKEL (reference sequence). V lost 4 bases to trimming and J lost 0 bases; unmatched junction nucleotides: 3. The CDR3 here is CASSRGGHSTDTQYF. The CDR3 DNA reads as TGTGCCAGCAGCCGCGGGGGGCATAGCACAGATACGCAGTATTTT.

There are a few counts of this clonotype. The V and J genes are TRBV28 and TRBJ2-3; D is possibly TRBD1 (5 bases). The CDR3 runs 15 residues. The V end lost 8 bases, the J end lost 3 bases, and 18 bases lay between the germline ends. Germline CDR1 reads MDHEN; CDR2 reads SYDVKM. As DNA, the CDR3 is TGTGCCAGCGGACAAGGGATAATAAGGACAGATACGCAGTATTTT. It codes for CASGQGIIRTDTQYF.